These T cell receptor beta chains were read from a single sample in a study of T cell repertoires in cytomegalovirus infection. In TCRdb, the reads were re-called with MiXCR into one record per CDR3 protein. The sample lists under 600,000 distinct CDR3 sequences; approximately 15% were seen once. The sample taken for sequencing was CD8+ T cells from PBMCs. The receptor source for this set is a human donor in good health (CMV status not recorded). Some clones in this sample may be carry-over from other donors' samples. CDR3s leave out the opening cysteine and the closing phenylalanine or tryptophan.

>TRBV5-4
ASSRGSEQY
>TRBV24-1
ATSDHRLRQSGANVLT
>TRBV28
ASSRTDSYQPQH
>TRBV18
ASSPLDSYNEQF
>TRBV15
ATSRRLTEPGNTIY
>TRBV7-9
ASSPRAPQETQY
>TRBV6-5
ASSYDRNEQF
>TRBV6-5
ASSSRGRRESNYEQY
>TRBV6-2/TRBV6-3
ASGEGQGANEQY
>TRBV7-8
ASSLAVREQF